The 22 T cell receptor beta chains below come from one sample, sequenced in a study of blood T cell repertoires in COVID-19. Clones were read by immunoSEQ multiplex PCR, and TCRdb kept only the in-frame ones, dropping some. The sample includes about 160,000 clones, approximately 91% of them seen just once. The sequenced material came from peripheral blood. These receptors came from a man aged 18 to 30 with acute or convalescent COVID-19.

V usage is TRBV19 and J usage is TRBJ1-5, with a possible D match to TRBD1 (6 bases). The CDR3 loop spans 14 amino acids. Trimming took off 3 bases at V and 6 bases at J, with 12 bases between the two ends. Germline V CDR1 and CDR2: LNHDA, SQIVND (reference sequence). The CDR3, as DNA: TGTGCCAGTAGTATTTACCTACAGGGTCAGCCCCAGCATTTT. Amino acid sequence: CASSIYLQGQPQHF.

This chain links TRBV7-9 with TRBJ1-5; D is uncertain. Looked up from germline, CDR1 is SEHNR and CDR2 is FQNEAQ (reference sequence). CDR3 size: 14 residues. Trimming pared 4 bases from V and 5 bases from J, leaving 12 bases between. CDR3 sequence reads: CASSSGTPHQPQHF. CDR3 DNA: TGTGCCAGCAGCTCAGGTACCCCCCATCAGCCCCAGCATTTT.

The chain links TRBV12-5 to TRBJ2-2; 8 bases agree with TRBD1. The germline CDR1 and CDR2 sequences are LGHNT and FRNRAP. The trim removed 0 bases at V and 7 bases at J, leaving 4 bases unmatched. The CDR3 extends over 15 amino acids. The CDR3 loop is CASGLVYRGSGELFF. CDR3 bases: TGTGCTAGTGGTTTGGTGTACAGGGGGAGCGGGGAGCTGTTTTTT.

This clone was counted once. The rearrangement links TRBV3-1 (or the pseudogene TRBV3-2) to TRBJ1-2; D unresolved. Trimming took off 1 base at V and 2 bases at J, with 20 bases between the two ends. The CDR3 sequence is 18 residues long. Per germline, CDR1 LGHDT and CDR2 YNNKEL (reference sequence). CDR3: CASSQGGHGPGSNYGYTF. The CDR3 DNA reads as TGTGCCAGCAGCCAAGGAGGGCACGGGCCGGGATCGAACTATGGCTACACCTTC.

This rearrangement joins TRBV27 to TRBJ2-2; no firm D call. Germline V gene lookup returns CDR1 MNHEY and CDR2 SMNVEV (reference sequence). V gave up 4 bases and J gave up 6 bases, with 3 bases separating them. The CDR3 covers 11 residues. DNA of the CDR3: TGTGCCAGCAGTTCTTCCGGGGAGCTGTTTTTT. This encodes CASSSSGELFF.

The rearrangement joins TRBV27 to TRBJ1-4, with D possibly matching TRBD1 (6 bases). V was trimmed by 4 bases and J by 8 bases, leaving 11 bases between them. The CDR3 is 13 amino acids. Per the germline V gene, CDR1 is MNHEY and CDR2 is SMNVEV (reference sequence). The CDR3 DNA reads as TGTGCCAGCAGTTACAGGGTTGGGGAAAAACTGTTTTTT. It encodes CASSYRVGEKLFF. Drawing the rest from reference TRBV27 and TRBJ1-4, the complete variable domain is EAQVTQNPRYLITVTGKKLTVTCSQNMNHEYMSWYRQDPGLGLRQIYYSMNVEVTDKGDVPEGYKVSRKEKRNFPLILESPSPNQTSLYFCASSYRVGEKLFFGSGTQLSVL.

The chain couples TRBV9 to TRBJ1-1, with a tentative D call TRBD1 (6 bases). CDR1 and CDR2 from the germline V gene are SGDLS and YYNGEE. This CDR3 is built from 15 residues. Trimming removed 0 bases at V and 1 base at J, with 10 bases between. CDR3 coding DNA: TGTGCCAGCAGCGTAGGGGACATCCAGAACACTGAAGCTTTCTTT. It is translated as CASSVGDIQNTEAFF.

J is TRBJ2-2 and V is TRBV7-2; TRBD1 might be the D (6 bases). Trimming took off 6 bases at V and 5 bases at J, with 10 bases between the two ends. This CDR3 is built from 13 residues. CDR1 and CDR2 (germline): SGHTA, FQGNSA. This chain's CDR3 is CASSLRGTGELFF. The CDR3 coding sequence is TGTGCCAGCAGTCTCAGGGGTACCGGGGAGCTGTTTTTT.

The rearrangement joins TRBV19 to TRBJ2-7; 8 bases fit TRBD2. This CDR3 is built from 13 residues. With 3 bases clipped from V and 4 bases from J, the junction kept 2 bases outside the gene matches. Per the germline V gene, CDR1 is LNHDA and CDR2 is SQIVND (reference sequence). The CDR3: CASSIGRAYEQYF. DNA of the CDR3: TGTGCCAGTAGTATCGGGAGGGCGTACGAGCAGTACTTC. Using reference TRBV19 and TRBJ2-7 for the parts outside the CDR3, the full variable domain is DGGITQSPKYLFRKEGQNVTLSCEQNLNHDAMYWYRQDPGQGLRLIYYSQIVNDFQKGDIAEGYSVSREKKESFPLTVTSAQKNPTAFYLCASSIGRAYEQYFGPGTRLTVT.

The chain joins TRBV29-1 to TRBJ2-5, with TRBD1 matching over 8 bases. V was pared by 6 bases and J by 5 bases, with 11 bases of the junction left unmatched. The CDR3 contains 14 residues. The germline gives CDR1 SQVTM, CDR2 ANQGSEA. The CDR3 here is CSVAPGQDQETQYF. The CDR3 DNA sequence: TGCAGCGTCGCCCCGGGACAGGATCAGGAGACCCAGTACTTC.

The rearrangement joins TRBV7-9 to TRBJ1-4, with D unresolved. V lost 2 bases and J 5 bases, leaving 6 bases between the germline ends. The germline gives CDR1 SEHNR, CDR2 FQNEAQ (reference sequence). This CDR3 spans 13 amino acids. The CDR3 reads CASSLPQNEKLFF. CDR3 nucleotides: TGTGCCAGCAGCTTACCCCAGAATGAAAAACTGTTTTTT.

The gene calls are TRBV6-1 and TRBJ1-3; D not certain. The germline V gene encodes CDR1 MNHNS and CDR2 SASEGT. CDR3 length equals 17 residues. V was clipped by 4 bases and J by 0 bases, with 16 bases between them. The CDR3 sequence: CASSVQASHTSGNTIYF. The CDR3 DNA follows: TGTGCCAGCAGTGTCCAGGCTTCCCACACCTCTGGAAACACCATATATTTT.

The chain employs TRBV28 and TRBJ1-2, with 8 bases fitting TRBD1. The CDR3 totals 13 residues. CDR1 and CDR2 from the germline V gene are MDHEN and SYDVKM. V shed 5 bases, J shed 5 bases, and the junction held 4 bases outside the gene matches. The CDR3 DNA reads as TGTGCCAGCAGTGCAGGGGGCCGTTATGGCTACACCTTC. Its translation is CASSAGGRYGYTF.

The chain uses TRBV19 and TRBJ1-2; 7 positions match TRBD1. Germline loops: CDR1 LNHDA, CDR2 SQIVND (reference sequence). This CDR3 comprises 13 residues. Unmatched junction bases numbered 5, after V lost 5 bases and J lost 5 bases. The CDR3 bases are TGTGCCAGTAGTTCGGACAGGAAATATGGCTACACCTTC. Amino acids: CASSSDRKYGYTF.

The count of this clone is one. CDR3 amino acids: CATQAGQGAEAFF. Written as DNA, the CDR3 is TGTGCCACCCAGGCGGGGCAGGGGGCTGAAGCTTTCTTT. The gene calls are TRBV15 and TRBJ1-1, with TRBD1 matching 7 bases. Losses at the gene ends were 8 bases for V and 6 bases for J; bases not matched to a gene: 9. The CDR3 is 13 residues long. Germline CDR1 is LNHNV and CDR2 is YYDKDF (reference sequence).

The gene calls are TRBV6-5 and TRBJ2-7; no reliable D call. V lost 5 bases, J lost 3 bases, and 8 bases lay in between. Looked up from germline, CDR1 is MNHEY and CDR2 is SVGAGI. The CDR3 totals 12 residues. CDR3 in DNA: TGTGCCAGCAGTCCTTACAGCTACGAGCAGTACTTC. Its protein is CASSPYSYEQYF.

The gene calls are TRBV6-5 and TRBJ1-1; the D is unclear. V shed 6 bases and J shed 4 bases, with 12 bases lying between them. The CDR3 runs 13 residues. Germline CDR1 reads MNHEY; CDR2 reads SVGAGI. The CDR3 spells CASSVSRSTEAFF. CDR3 coding DNA: TGTGCCAGCAGCGTCAGTCGTTCCACTGAAGCTTTCTTT.

The chain is built from TRBV5-1 and TRBJ2-5, with 8 bases matching TRBD2. With V trimmed by 0 bases and J by 5 bases, 6 bases remained unmatched. Germline lookup yields CDR1 SGHRS and CDR2 YFSETQ. The CDR3 contains 15 residues. CDR3 bases: TGCGCCAGCAGCTTGGGCGGGGGGCACGAGGAGACCCAGTACTTC. Translating gives CASSLGGGHEETQYF.

The chain links TRBV7-8 to TRBJ2-3, with D perhaps TRBD1 (6 bases). V dropped 1 base and J dropped 3 bases, with 11 bases sitting between them. The CDR3 consists of 15 residues. In germline, CDR1 is SGHVS, CDR2 FQNEAQ. The CDR3 bases are TGTGCCAGCAGCTTAGAGACAGGAAGTACAGATACGCAGTATTTT. Translating it yields CASSLETGSTDTQYF.

The chain carries TRBV7-9 and TRBJ2-7; D ambiguous. Trimming removed 5 bases at V and 1 base at J, with 12 bases between. The CDR3 spans 14 residues. CDR1 and CDR2 from the germline V gene are SEHNR and FQNEAQ (reference sequence). The CDR3 loop reads CASSPGAPSYEQYF. CDR3 bases: TGTGCCAGCAGCCCCGGAGCTCCTTCCTACGAGCAGTACTTC.

This chain connects TRBV6-5 to TRBJ2-2; D might be TRBD1 (6 bases). Trimming took off 2 bases at V and 5 bases at J, with 9 bases between the two ends. Per germline, CDR1 MNHEY and CDR2 SVGAGI. The CDR3 totals 14 residues. The CDR3 here is CASSYHRATGELFF. The CDR3, as DNA: TGTGCCAGCAGTTACCACAGGGCGACCGGGGAGCTGTTTTTT.

The chain uses TRBV19 and TRBJ2-2; D not resolved. CDR1 is LNHDA, CDR2 SQIVND, per germline (reference sequence). The CDR3 has 14 residues. Trimming took 5 bases from V and 5 from J, leaving 12 bases between them. The CDR3 sequence is CASSATPNTGELFF. Here the CDR3 DNA reads TGTGCCAGTAGTGCGACACCTAATACCGGGGAGCTGTTTTTT.